Listed here are 32 T cell receptor beta chains from one sample, sequenced in a study of read filtering for tumor transcriptome and immune sequencing. The library was built from 400 to 500 ng RNA with molecular barcoded adaptors for alpha/delta and beta/gamma chains. TCRdb reanalysed the reads using MiXCR and keeps one entry per CDR3 protein. The table lists about 58,000 distinct CDR3 sequences, 10% to 15% of them singletons. The sequencing input was a population of CD138-negative cells sorted from bone marrow. The receptor source for this set is a donor at least 40 years old with multiple myeloma.

This clonotype was observed many times. The V and J genes are TRBV20-1 and TRBJ2-7, with 8 bases aligning to TRBD1. V lost 1 base and J lost 5; bases outside the gene matches: 4. The CDR3 runs to 13 residues. Germline CDR1 is DFQATT and CDR2 is SNEGSKA (reference sequence). The CDR3 loop reads CSARGAGGHEQYF. The CDR3 DNA reads TGCAGTGCTAGAGGGGCAGGGGGCCACGAGCAGTACTTC.

This clonotype was counted ten times or more. The chain couples TRBV6-6 to TRBJ2-7; D gene uncertain. This CDR3 is built from 11 residues. With 6 bases removed from V and 6 bases from J, the gap between germline ends came to 9 bases. Germline assignment: CDR1 MNHNY and CDR2 SVGAGI (reference sequence). CDR3 DNA: TGTGCCAGCAGCAACGCTGCCGAGCAGTACTTC. It is translated as CASSNAAEQYF.

This clonotype was detected only a few times. This clone may be a read error of a much larger clone one base away. No conserved phenylalanine or tryptophan ends this CDR3, so it is likely a read error. The chain carries TRBV5-1 and TRBJ2-7; 9 bases line up with TRBD1. The CDR3 covers 14 residues. Germline V lookup: CDR1 SGHRS, CDR2 YFSETQ. J gave up 1 base and V 4 bases, and 3 bases lay outside the gene matches. CDR3 in amino acids: CASSRTGASYEQYL. The CDR3 nucleotides read TGCGCCAGCAGCCGGACAGGGGCGTCCTACGAGCAGTACCTC.

Of note for this clonotype: A much more abundant neighbour one base away suggests this may be a read error. The chain is built from TRBV11-2 and TRBJ1-1; D is ambiguous. This CDR3 is built from 11 residues. Trimming shortened V by 5 bases and J by 9 bases, and 10 bases separated the two germline ends. Germline-derived CDR1 and CDR2 are SGHAT and FQNNGV. The CDR3 is CASSTTPKAFF. The DNA of the CDR3 is TGTGCCAGCAGCACAACACCAAAAGCTTTCTTT.

The sample holds many counts of this clonotype. The gene calls are TRBV7-3 and TRBJ2-1, with 9 bases lining up with TRBD1. Germline V CDR1 and CDR2: SGHTA, FQGTGA. This CDR3 contains 16 residues. The ends lost 2 bases at V and 9 bases at J; junction bases unmatched: 11. The CDR3 reads CASSLGAGTGWGEQFF. The CDR3 region has the DNA TGTGCCAGCAGCTTAGGCGCCGGGACAGGGTGGGGTGAGCAGTTCTTC.

This clonotype was found many times. The chain employs TRBV5-1 and TRBJ2-7; the match to TRBD1 covers 9 bases. The CDR3 is 17 amino acids. J lost 4 bases, V lost 4 bases, and 15 bases had no gene match. Germline V gene lookup returns CDR1 SGHRS and CDR2 YFSETQ. The CDR3 loop is CASSPLGAGTGLYEQYF. CDR3 in DNA: TGCGCCAGCAGCCCGCTCGGAGCCGGGACAGGGTTGTACGAGCAGTACTTC.

This clonotype was counted many times. The chain uses TRBV2 and TRBJ1-1; D not certain. The CDR3 runs to 13 residues. The ends were cut back, 4 bases at V and 0 bases at J, with 6 bases in the middle. In germline, CDR1 is SNHLY, CDR2 FYNNEI. The CDR3 sequence is CASSGTMNTEAFF. CDR3 DNA: TGTGCCAGCAGTGGAACCATGAACACTGAAGCTTTCTTT. Variable domain in full (rest from reference TRBV2 and TRBJ1-1): EPEVTQTPSHQVTQMGQEVILRCVPISNHLYFYWYRQILGQKVEFLVSFYNNEISEKSEIFDDQFSVERPDGSNFTLKIRSTKLEDSAMYFCASSGTMNTEAFFGQGTRLTVV.

This clonotype was observed at least ten times. This chain links TRBV20-1 with TRBJ2-1; a weak D match, TRBD2 (6 bases). In germline, CDR1 is DFQATT, CDR2 SNEGSKA (reference sequence). V lost 6 bases to trimming and J lost 2 bases, with 14 bases between them. The CDR3 has 14 residues. The CDR3 nucleotides are TGCAGTGCCCAGAACGGGGGTGCCTACAATGAGCAGTTCTTC. It yields the protein CSAQNGGAYNEQFF.

This clonotype showed up many times. The V call is TRBV4-2, the J call TRBJ2-1; 7 bases agree with TRBD2. The CDR3 consists of 16 residues. Per the germline V gene, CDR1 is LGHNA and CDR2 is YNFKEQ. The V gene end was trimmed by 2 bases and the J gene end by 0 bases; junction bases not matched to a gene: 4. CDR3: CASSQPRGSSYNEQFF. The CDR3 coding sequence is TGTGCCAGCAGCCAACCGCGGGGGAGCTCCTACAATGAGCAGTTCTTC.

The chain uses TRBV19 and TRBJ2-5; tentatively, D is TRBD1 (6 bases). Trimming took 3 bases from V and 3 from J, leaving 11 bases between them. The CDR3 runs to 14 residues. Germline CDR1 LNHDA, CDR2 SQIVND (reference sequence). CDR3 sequence (DNA): TGTGCCAGTAGTATCTCTGGGGACAAAGAGACCCAGTACTTC. Amino acids: CASSISGDKETQYF.

There are many counts of this clonotype. DNA for the CDR3: TGTGCCAGTAGTTTCCGACTAGCGGGAAGCACAGATACGCAGTATTTT. Translating gives CASSFRLAGSTDTQYF. V usage is TRBV19 and J usage is TRBJ2-3; 11 bases are a match to TRBD2. CDR3 length equals 16 residues. The germline V gene encodes CDR1 LNHDA and CDR2 SQIVND (reference sequence). The V gene end was trimmed by 5 bases and the J gene end by 0 bases; junction bases not matched to a gene: 4.

On this clonotype itself: A much larger clone differs from this one at a single base, so this may be a read error. This chain joins TRBV11-1 and TRBJ1-1, with 7 bases identical to TRBD1. Germline V gives CDR1 SGHAT, CDR2 FQDESV (reference sequence). CDR3 length equals 15 residues. Trimming cost V 5 bases and J 5 bases; bases outside gene matches: 11. The CDR3 region has the DNA TGTGCCAGCAGCCCCGGACAGGAAGTGGGTACTGAAGCTTTCTTT. Translating it yields CASSPGQEVGTEAFF.

CDR3 DNA: TGTGCCAGCAGTTACTCCACCATTAGGCAGGGGGGAACAGATACGCAGTATTTT. Translated: CASSYSTIRQGGTDTQYF. The rearrangement joins TRBV6-6 to TRBJ2-3, with a weak D call TRBD1 (7 bases). Germline V gene data show CDR1 as MNHNY and CDR2 as SVGAGI (reference sequence). Trimming cost V 0 bases and J 3 bases, with 19 bases left between them. The CDR3 contains 18 residues.

As regards this clonotype: A much larger clonotype is one base distant, so this may be a read error. The chain has TRBV14 and TRBJ2-2; the D gene is possibly TRBD1 (6 bases). This CDR3 is 15 amino acids long. Germline V gene lookup returns CDR1 SGHDN and CDR2 FVKESK. CDR3 sequence reads: CASSPRTANTGELSF. The CDR3 DNA is TGTGCCAGCAGCCCTCGGACAGCTAACACCGGGGAGCTGTCTTTT.

The chain has TRBV6-1 and TRBJ1-5; D gene unclear. V dropped 3 bases and J dropped 6 bases, with 18 bases sitting between them. The CDR3 has 16 residues. Germline lookup yields CDR1 MNHNS and CDR2 SASEGT. The CDR3: CASSELVGQRGQPQHF. The CDR3 DNA reads TGTGCCAGCAGTGAGTTGGTTGGGCAACGGGGTCAGCCCCAGCATTTT.

In its sample, this clonotype was seen a few times. This chain uses TRBV20-1 with TRBJ2-5, with D unresolved. V lost 0 bases to trimming and J lost 4 bases, with 15 bases between them. The CDR3 consists of 15 residues. The germline V gene encodes CDR1 DFQATT and CDR2 SNEGSKA (reference sequence). The chain's CDR3 is CSARDRFRVGETQYF. The CDR3 coding sequence is TGCAGTGCTAGAGATCGCTTTAGAGTAGGAGAGACCCAGTACTTC.

This clonotype was found many times. V is TRBV5-1 and J is TRBJ1-2; D is uncertain. Trimming shortened V by 3 bases and J by 3 bases, and 6 bases separated the two germline ends. From germline, CDR1 is SGHRS and CDR2 YFSETQ. This CDR3 spans 12 amino acids. The CDR3 region has the DNA TGCGCCAGCAGCTCCGATGACTATGGCTACACCTTC. Protein sequence: CASSSDDYGYTF.

This clonotype was seen repeatedly, ten times or more. The chain couples TRBV20-1 to TRBJ2-1, with 11 bases that match TRBD2. Trimming removed 6 bases from V and 6 bases from J; junction bases left unmatched: 10. CDR1 DFQATT and CDR2 SNEGSKA come from the germline V gene (reference sequence). This CDR3 contains 15 residues. DNA of the CDR3: TGCAGTGCGGGCATAGCGGGGGGGCCGAGCAATGAGCAGTTCTTC. Protein product: CSAGIAGGPSNEQFF.

This clonotype was seen ten or more times. The chain recombines TRBV20-1 with TRBJ2-1; 7 bases map to TRBD2. Unmatched junction bases numbered 14, after V lost 8 bases and J lost 7 bases. This CDR3 comprises 14 residues. CDR1 and CDR2 from the germline V gene are DFQATT and SNEGSKA (reference sequence). This CDR3 is CSPGRGSGANEQFF. The CDR3, as DNA: TGCAGTCCTGGGCGGGGGTCTGGAGCTAATGAGCAGTTCTTC.

This clonotype has ten or more counts. The chain combines TRBV30 with TRBJ2-5; 9 positions match TRBD1. Germline lookup yields CDR1 GTSNPN and CDR2 SVGIG (reference sequence). The CDR3 consists of 15 residues. Trimming at V came to 0 bases and at J to 5 bases, leaving 7 bases not matched to a gene. The CDR3 spells CAWSVQGQGLETQYF. The CDR3 coding sequence is TGTGCCTGGAGTGTACAGGGACAGGGTTTGGAGACCCAGTACTTC. Combining the CDR3 with reference TRBV30 and TRBJ2-5 gives the whole variable domain SQTIHQWPATLVQPVGSPLSLECTVEGTSNPNLYWYRQAAGRGLQLLFYSVGIGQISSEVPQNLSASRPQDRQFILSSKKLLLSDSGFYLCAWSVQGQGLETQYFGPGTRLLVL.

This clonotype has a count of ten or more. The gene calls are TRBV10-1 and TRBJ2-1; 10 bases are shared with TRBD2. V shed 2 bases, J shed 7 bases, and the junction held 5 bases outside the gene matches. The CDR3 spans 15 residues. Germline V lookup: CDR1 WNHNN, CDR2 SYGVQD (reference sequence). CDR3: CASSEASGGRNEQFF. CDR3 in DNA: TGCGCCAGCAGTGAGGCTAGCGGGGGAAGAAATGAGCAGTTCTTC.

This clonotype has a count of ten or more. The DNA for the CDR3 is TGTGCCAGCAGTTACTCGACTAGCGGGGGCGATAGGAGCTCCTACAATGAGCAGTTCTTC. As protein: CASSYSTSGGDRSSYNEQFF. The genes are TRBV6-5 and TRBJ2-1, with 12 bases identical to TRBD2. V shed 0 bases, J shed 0 bases, and the junction held 9 bases outside the gene matches. The CDR3 has 20 residues. Germline V lookup: CDR1 MNHEY, CDR2 SVGAGI.

This clonotype was seen a few times. The V and J genes are TRBV6-5 and TRBJ1-1; D call uncertain. V shed 2 bases and J shed 5 bases, with 15 bases lying between them. CDR1 and CDR2 (germline): MNHEY, SVGAGI. This CDR3 has 15 residues. CDR3 residues: CASSYKRSVGTEAFF. In nucleotides, the CDR3 is TGTGCCAGCAGTTACAAGCGGTCCGTAGGGACTGAAGCTTTCTTT.

As for this clonotype: A much larger clonotype is one base distant, so this may be a read error. This chain uses TRBV6-6 with TRBJ1-1; tentative D call: TRBD1 (5 bases). Deletions cut 6 bases from V and 4 bases from J, with 15 bases between. Germline CDR1 MNHNY, CDR2 SVGAGI (reference sequence). This CDR3 spans 14 amino acids. CDR3 in amino acids: CASSPLGGVTEAFF. CDR3 nucleotides: TGTGCCAGCAGCCCTCTTGGGGGGGTCACTGAAGCTTTCTTT.

This clonotype was seen many times. The V and J genes are TRBV6-6 and TRBJ1-1; possibly TRBD1 for D (5 bases). V was cut by 6 bases and J by 11 bases, with 16 bases left in between. CDR1 is MNHNY and CDR2 is SVGAGI in the germline V gene (reference sequence). The CDR3 runs to 12 residues. The CDR3 nucleotides are TGTGCCAGCAGCCAAGGGGTGGGGAGGGCTTTCTTT. Amino acids: CASSQGVGRAFF.

This clonotype has at least ten counts. The J gene is TRBJ1-2, the V gene TRBV5-1; no clear D gene. Germline V gives CDR1 SGHRS, CDR2 YFSETQ. This CDR3 is 14 amino acids long. V was cut by 3 bases and J by 4 bases, with 13 bases left in between. The CDR3 coding sequence is TGCGCCAGCAGCTCCGACGGCCAGATCTATGGCTACACCTTC. It is translated as CASSSDGQIYGYTF.

Details on this clonotype: A single base separates this from a much larger clone, so it may be a read error. The genes are TRBV9 and TRBJ2-2, with 11 positions matching TRBD1. CDR3 length: 17 residues. CDR1 and CDR2 (germline): SGDLS, YYNGEE. For the CDR3, the DNA is TGTGCCAGCAGCGTAGGGGGACAGGGGGTATACACCGTGGAGCTGTTTTTT. Its protein is CASSVGGQGVYTVELFF.

In this sample, this clonotype turned up many times. The chain joins TRBV10-2 to TRBJ1-2; 7 bases agree with TRBD1. Germline assignment: CDR1 WSHSY and CDR2 SAAADI. The V segment lost 3 bases and the J segment 1 base; nucleotides outside the gene matches: 5. This CDR3 is built from 15 residues. This chain's CDR3 is CASSDGTADNYGYTF. The DNA for the CDR3 is TGCGCCAGCAGTGACGGGACAGCGGATAACTATGGCTACACCTTC.

This clonotype came up many times. The chain couples TRBV18 to TRBJ1-1; D is unresolved. From germline, CDR1 is KGHSH and CDR2 LQKENI. This CDR3 is 12 amino acids long. The V and J ends lost 1 base and 8 bases respectively, with 8 bases between them. For the CDR3, the DNA is TGTGCCAGCTCACCACTGCAGTACGAAGCTTTCTTT. As protein: CASSPLQYEAFF.

This clonotype occurred once. Because the CDR3 is missing its conserved closing phenylalanine or tryptophan, this is likely a read error. The chain couples TRBV20-1 to TRBJ1-1; D gene unclear. Germline CDR1 and CDR2: DFQATT and SNEGSKA (reference sequence). The CDR3 contains 14 residues. The CDR3: CSARGAAFNTEAFS. CDR3 in DNA: TGCAGTGCTAGGGGCGCCGCTTTCAACACTGAGGCTTTCTCT.

This clonotype was counted ten times or more. This chain's CDR3 is CSVEIRRAGEQYF. CDR3 coding DNA: TGCAGCGTTGAAATAAGAAGGGCCGGGGAGCAGTACTTC. V gene TRBV29-1 combines with J gene TRBJ2-7; D is unclear. CDR1 and CDR2 from the germline V gene are SQVTM and ANQGSEA. The V end was cut by 2 bases, the J end by 7 bases, with 15 bases between. CDR3 length: 13 amino acids.

This clonotype was observed at least ten times. This rearrangement joins TRBV20-1 to TRBJ2-3; 8 bases fit TRBD2. CDR1 and CDR2 (germline): DFQATT, SNEGSKA (reference sequence). This CDR3 spans 15 amino acids. The V and J ends lost 1 base and 1 base, in that order; junction bases with no gene match: 4. The CDR3 here is CSARGPGLGTDTQYF. The CDR3 coding sequence is TGCAGTGCTAGAGGTCCGGGACTAGGCACAGATACGCAGTATTTT.